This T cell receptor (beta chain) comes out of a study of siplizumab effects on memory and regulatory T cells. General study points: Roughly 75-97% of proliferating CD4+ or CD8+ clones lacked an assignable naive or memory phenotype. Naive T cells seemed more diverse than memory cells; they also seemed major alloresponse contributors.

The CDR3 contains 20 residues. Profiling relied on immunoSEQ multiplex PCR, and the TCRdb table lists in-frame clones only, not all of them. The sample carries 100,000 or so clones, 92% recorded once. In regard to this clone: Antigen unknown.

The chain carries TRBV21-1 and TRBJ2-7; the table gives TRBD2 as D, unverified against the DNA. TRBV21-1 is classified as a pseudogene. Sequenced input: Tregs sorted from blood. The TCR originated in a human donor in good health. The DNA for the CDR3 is TGTGCCAGCAGCCCTCTCGGGGGGTTACCCACTCTCCCCCCTTTCTACGAGCAGTACTTC. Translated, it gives CASSPLGGLPTLPPFYEQYF.